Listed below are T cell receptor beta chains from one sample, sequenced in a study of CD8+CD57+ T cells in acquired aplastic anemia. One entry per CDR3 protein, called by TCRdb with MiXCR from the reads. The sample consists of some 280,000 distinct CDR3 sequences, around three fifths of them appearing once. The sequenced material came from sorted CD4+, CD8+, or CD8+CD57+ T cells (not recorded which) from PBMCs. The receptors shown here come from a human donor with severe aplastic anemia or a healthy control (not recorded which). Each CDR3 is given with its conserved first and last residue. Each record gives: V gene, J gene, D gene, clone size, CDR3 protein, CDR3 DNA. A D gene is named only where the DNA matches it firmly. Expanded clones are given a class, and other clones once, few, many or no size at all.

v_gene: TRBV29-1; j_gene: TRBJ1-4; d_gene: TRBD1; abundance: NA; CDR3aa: CSPNRDRGRREKLFF; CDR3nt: TGCAGCCCGAACCGGGACAGGGGACGCAGGGAAAAACTGTTTTTT
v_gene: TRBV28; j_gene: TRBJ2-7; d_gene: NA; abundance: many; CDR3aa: CASSPTGTPITYEQYF; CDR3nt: TGTGCCAGCAGTCCTACCGGGACCCCGATAACCTACGAGCAGTACTTC
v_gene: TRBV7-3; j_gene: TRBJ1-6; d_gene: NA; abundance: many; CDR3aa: CASSEGTLGRNSPLHF; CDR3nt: TGTGCCAGCAGCGAGGGGACTCTTGGGCGTAACTCACCCCTCCACTTT
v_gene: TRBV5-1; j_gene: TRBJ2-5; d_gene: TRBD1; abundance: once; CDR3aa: CASTSTGRQETQYF; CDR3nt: TGCGCCAGCACCTCGACAGGGCGACAAGAGACCCAGTACTTC
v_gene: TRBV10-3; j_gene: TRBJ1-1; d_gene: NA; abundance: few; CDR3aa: CAISWGERTEAFF; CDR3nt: TGTGCCATCAGTTGGGGAGAGAGGACTGAAGCTTTCTTT
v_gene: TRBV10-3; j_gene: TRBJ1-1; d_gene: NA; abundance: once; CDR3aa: CAIGFRTEAFF; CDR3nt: TGTGCCATCGGATTTCGGACAGAAGCTTTCTTT
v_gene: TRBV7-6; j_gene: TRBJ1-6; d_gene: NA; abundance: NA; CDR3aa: CASSLGQRGWNSPLHF; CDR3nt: TGTGCCAGCAGCTTAGGACAACGGGGATGGAATTCACCCCTCCACTTT
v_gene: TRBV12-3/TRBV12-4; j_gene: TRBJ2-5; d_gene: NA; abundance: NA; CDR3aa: CASSSTYQETQYF; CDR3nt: TGTGCCAGCAGTTCAACCTACCAAGAGACCCAGTACTTC
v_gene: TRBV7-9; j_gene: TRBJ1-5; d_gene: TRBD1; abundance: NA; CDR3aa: CASSLAQGGTPQHF; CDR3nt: TGTGCCAGCAGCTTAGCGCAGGGGGGAACGCCCCAGCATTTT
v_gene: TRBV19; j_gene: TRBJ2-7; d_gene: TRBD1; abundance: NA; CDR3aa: CASSIQGQGAFYEQYF; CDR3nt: TGTGCCAGTAGTATTCAGGGGCAGGGGGCCTTCTACGAGCAGTACTTC
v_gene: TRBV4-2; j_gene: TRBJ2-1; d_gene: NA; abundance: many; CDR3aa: CASSQASSYNEQFF; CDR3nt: TGTGCCAGCAGCCAAGCAAGCTCCTACAATGAGCAGTTCTTC
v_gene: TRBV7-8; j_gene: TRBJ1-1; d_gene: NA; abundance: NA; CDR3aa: CASSLWGENTEAFF; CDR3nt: TGTGCCAGCAGCTTATGGGGGGAGAACACTGAAGCTTTCTTT
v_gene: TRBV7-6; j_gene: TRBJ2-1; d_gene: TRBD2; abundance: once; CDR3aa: CASSLSGGRSGEQFF; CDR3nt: TGTGCCAGCAGCCTCAGCGGGGGGCGCTCTGGGGAGCAGTTCTTC
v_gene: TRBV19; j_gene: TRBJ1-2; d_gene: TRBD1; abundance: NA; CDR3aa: CASTRGGSYGYTF; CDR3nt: TGTGCCAGCACCCGAGGGGGCTCCTATGGCTACACCTTC
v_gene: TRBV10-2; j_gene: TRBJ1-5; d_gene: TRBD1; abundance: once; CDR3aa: CASSQTGGNQPQHF; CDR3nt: TGCGCCAGCAGCCAGACAGGGGGAAATCAGCCCCAGCATTTT
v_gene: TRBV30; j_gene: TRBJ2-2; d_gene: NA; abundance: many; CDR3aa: CANGENTGELFF; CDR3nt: TGTGCTAATGGGGAGAACACCGGGGAGCTGTTTTTT
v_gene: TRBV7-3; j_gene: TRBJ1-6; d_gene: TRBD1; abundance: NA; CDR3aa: CASGDRSNSPPHF; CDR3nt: TGTGCCAGCGGGGACAGAAGTAATTCACCCCCCCACTTT
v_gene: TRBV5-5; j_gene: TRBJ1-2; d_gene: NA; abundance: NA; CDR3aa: CASTPLGEGYGYTF; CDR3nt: TGTGCCAGCACGCCTTTGGGTGAGGGATATGGCTACACCTTC
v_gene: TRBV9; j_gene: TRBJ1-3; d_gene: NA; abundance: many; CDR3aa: CASSAGGWSGNTIYF; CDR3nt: TGTGCCAGCAGTGCCGGAGGTTGGTCTGGAAACACCATATATTTT
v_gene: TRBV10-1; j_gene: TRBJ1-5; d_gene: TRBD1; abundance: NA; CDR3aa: CASRGKPGQGNLNQPQHF; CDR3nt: TGCGCCAGCAGAGGGAAACCGGGACAGGGGAATCTCAATCAGCCCCAGCATTTT
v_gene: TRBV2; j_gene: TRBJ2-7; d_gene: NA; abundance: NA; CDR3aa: CASSDYSYYEQYF; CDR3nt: TGTGCCAGCAGTGACTACAGTTACTACGAGCAGTACTTC
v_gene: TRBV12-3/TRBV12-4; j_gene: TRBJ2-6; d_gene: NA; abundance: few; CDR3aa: CASSLRGAGANVLTF; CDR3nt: TGTGCCAGCAGTTTGAGGGGGGCTGGGGCCAACGTCCTGACTTTC